These 11 T cell receptor beta chains share one sample of origin, sequenced in a study of T cells in Graves' hyperthyroidism and ophthalmopathy. Amplification of TCR beta CDR3 regions used RNA as the template. The HTBI primer set served for first-round RT-PCR of the TCR CDR3. In TCRdb, the multiplex PCR reads were re-called with MiXCR into one record per CDR3 protein. There are roughly 530,000 distinct CDR3 sequences in the sample; roughly 17% occur only once, and 15% to 20% lies in the top ten. Input material: blood. The receptors derive from a woman between 18 and 30 years old with Graves' ophthalmopathy.

This clonotype was counted many times. The rearrangement links TRBV2 to TRBJ1-5; D gene ambiguous. Germline V gives CDR1 SNHLY, CDR2 FYNNEI. The V and J ends lost 1 base and 5 bases respectively, with 9 bases between them. This CDR3 is built from 14 residues. The CDR3 protein is CASSEETVHQPQHF. CDR3 DNA: TGTGCCAGCAGTGAAGAAACAGTCCATCAGCCCCAGCATTTT.

This chain uses TRBV13 with TRBJ1-2; perhaps TRBD1 as D (5 bases). Trimming removed 4 bases from V and 0 bases from J, with 18 bases in between. This CDR3 spans 17 amino acids. Looked up from germline, CDR1 is PRHDT and CDR2 is FYEKMQ (reference sequence). CDR3 coding DNA: TGTGCCAGCAGCTCGCGGGGACGGAGAGAATCTAACTATGGCTACACCTTC. This gives the protein CASSSRGRRESNYGYTF.

The chain has TRBV28 and TRBJ1-3; 7 bases fit TRBD1. The CDR3 has 14 residues. From germline, CDR1 is MDHEN and CDR2 SYDVKM. With V trimmed by 6 bases and J by 0 bases, 2 bases remained unmatched. CDR3 residues: CASRGDSSGNTIYF. CDR3 bases: TGTGCCAGCAGGGGGGACAGCTCTGGAAACACCATATATTTT. Looking up the rest from reference TRBV28 and TRBJ1-3 gives the full variable domain: DVKVTQSSRYLVKRTGEKVFLECVQDMDHENMFWYRQDPGLGLRLIYFSYDVKMKEKGDIPEGYSVSREKKERFSLILESASTNQTSMYLCASRGDSSGNTIYFGEGSWLTVV.

There are many counts of this clonotype. V gene TRBV5-1 combines with J gene TRBJ1-1, with D unclear. V gave up 2 bases and J gave up 0 bases, with 14 bases separating them. The CDR3 spans 16 residues. The V gene's germline CDR1 is SGHRS and CDR2 YFSETQ. CDR3 loop: CASSLKGSVVNTEAFF. CDR3 DNA sequence: TGCGCCAGCAGCTTAAAAGGGTCGGTGGTGAACACTGAAGCTTTCTTT.

The gene calls are TRBV9 and TRBJ1-1; D is ambiguous. The germline gives CDR1 SGDLS, CDR2 YYNGEE. Trimming shortened V by 2 bases and J by 5 bases, and 7 bases separated the two germline ends. The CDR3 runs 12 residues. CDR3 protein: CASSVSDTEAFF. In nucleotides, the CDR3 is TGTGCCAGCAGCGTGAGTGATACTGAAGCTTTCTTT.

This chain links TRBV7-8 with TRBJ2-5, with 11 bases that match TRBD1. Trimming removed 2 bases from V and 11 bases from J; junction bases left unmatched: 4. Germline CDR1 SGHVS, CDR2 FQNEAQ. This CDR3 comprises 13 residues. The CDR3 loop is CASSLQGQGGQYF. The CDR3 DNA sequence: TGTGCCAGCAGCTTACAGGGACAGGGGGGACAGTACTTC.

This clonotype was observed many times. The chain carries TRBV20-1 and TRBJ2-1; TRBD1 matches 10 bases. The ends lost 0 bases at V and 3 bases at J; junction bases unmatched: 2. This CDR3 is built from 15 residues. The germline gives CDR1 DFQATT, CDR2 SNEGSKA (reference sequence). The chain's CDR3 is CSARDRDRGYNEQFF. CDR3 sequence (DNA): TGCAGTGCTAGAGATAGGGACAGGGGCTACAATGAGCAGTTCTTC.

This clonotype was detected only a few times. The chain carries TRBV19 and TRBJ1-1; possibly TRBD1 for D (5 bases). Germline CDR1 LNHDA, CDR2 SQIVND (reference sequence). The V end lost 3 bases, the J end lost 3 bases, and 8 bases lay between the germline ends. The CDR3 spans 13 residues. The DNA for the CDR3 is TGTGCCAGTAGTATGTCACAGGACACTGAAGCTTTCTTT. It encodes CASSMSQDTEAFF.

The chain is built from TRBV20-1 and TRBJ1-6, with 7 nucleotides matching TRBD1. Germline V gene lookup returns CDR1 DFQATT and CDR2 SNEGSKA (reference sequence). This CDR3 has 15 residues. Trimming cost V 0 bases and J 10 bases; bases outside gene matches: 9. CDR3 in DNA: TGCAGTGCTAGAGATCAGGGGGGACTCGGGTCACCCCTCCACTTT. This encodes CSARDQGGLGSPLHF.

This clonotype was seen only a few times. The chain uses TRBV3-1 and TRBJ2-2; 10 bases agree with TRBD2. The CDR3 has 20 amino acids. V shed 0 bases, J shed 7 bases, and the junction held 17 bases outside the gene matches. Germline CDR1 reads LGHDT; CDR2 reads YNNKEL (reference sequence). As DNA, the CDR3 is TGTGCCAGCAGCCAAGATCCTGACAGCGGGAGGGCCCTTTTAGACGGGGAGCTGTTTTTT. Translation: CASSQDPDSGRALLDGELFF.

This clonotype was observed a handful of times. V is TRBV10-3 and J is TRBJ1-4; possibly TRBD1 for D (6 bases). The CDR3 consists of 13 residues. Germline V gives CDR1 ENHRY, CDR2 SYGVKD. The germline V and J ends were trimmed by 3 bases and 12 bases, with 14 bases remaining between them. The CDR3 nucleotides are TGTGCCATCAGTGATGGGGAGACAGGACAACTGTTTTTT. Protein sequence: CAISDGETGQLFF.